These 6 T cell receptor beta chains share one sample of origin, sequenced in a study of lymphopenia after photon versus proton radiotherapy. TCRdb's table, derived via immunoSEQ multiplex PCR, lists solely in-frame clones and lacks some. The repertoire holds fewer than 70,000 clones, over 80% seen once, with approximately 11% in the top ten. The sequenced sample was peripheral blood, obtained from a patient treated with proton-based radiotherapy. These receptors were taken from a man aged 80 or over with esophageal cancer.

The chain is built from TRBV7-2 and TRBJ1-1; the match to TRBD1 covers 8 bases. In germline, CDR1 is SGHTA, CDR2 FQGNSA. This CDR3 contains 16 residues. Trimming at V came to 2 bases and at J to 1 base, leaving 6 bases not matched to a gene. Written as DNA, the CDR3 is TGTGCCAGCAGCTTAACAGCGACAGGGGCGAACACTGAAGCTTTCTTT. Translated: CASSLTATGANTEAFF.

The chain recombines TRBV10-1 with TRBJ2-7; TRBD1 might be the D (5 bases). V was shortened by 3 bases and J by 3 bases, with 18 bases between the two germline ends. The CDR3 loop spans 16 amino acids. Germline V lookup: CDR1 WNHNN, CDR2 SYGVQD (reference sequence). CDR3 protein: CASSEGSGPQVYEQYF. DNA for the CDR3: TGCGCCAGCAGTGAAGGCTCAGGGCCTCAGGTCTACGAGCAGTACTTC.

The CDR3 loop reads CASSLPQVVQGVGTDTQYF. The CDR3 DNA follows: TGTGCCAGCAGTTTGCCACAAGTCGTACAGGGAGTGGGAACAGATACGCAGTATTTT. The chain uses TRBV28 and TRBJ2-3, with D perhaps matching TRBD1 (6 bases). CDR1 is MDHEN, CDR2 SYDVKM, per germline. The CDR3 is made up of 19 amino acids. V was clipped by 3 bases and J by 3 bases, with 25 bases between them.

To note about this clone: Sequence at one end of the junction differs from germline and may be a read error. This chain joins TRBV6-6 and TRBJ1-5; 8 nucleotides agree with TRBD1. The germline CDR1 and CDR2 sequences are MNHNY and SVGAGI (reference sequence). The CDR3 consists of 15 residues. In nucleotides, the CDR3 is TGTGCCAGCAGATACTCGACAGGGGGCAATCAGCCCCAGCATTTT. Protein sequence: CASRYSTGGNQPQHF.

The chain joins TRBV18 to TRBJ1-4, with 7 bases that match TRBD1. V was pared by 2 bases and J by 8 bases, with 14 bases of the junction left unmatched. From germline, CDR1 is KGHSH and CDR2 LQKENI. This CDR3 is 17 amino acids long. The CDR3 reads CASSPVRDSLRGEKLFF. The CDR3 DNA follows: TGTGCCAGCTCACCAGTAAGGGACAGCCTCAGAGGGGAAAAACTGTTTTTT.

V gene TRBV7-9 combines with J gene TRBJ2-7; D gene uncertain. The CDR3 contains 13 residues. Trimming removed 5 bases from V and 0 bases from J, with 8 bases in between. Per germline, CDR1 SEHNR and CDR2 FQNEAQ (reference sequence). Here the CDR3 reads CASSPISSYEQYF. CDR3 DNA: TGTGCCAGCAGCCCGATTAGCTCCTACGAGCAGTACTTC.